One and the same sample provided the 8 T cell receptor beta chains below, sequenced in a study of long-term antiretroviral therapy in people with HIV. At survey level, the immunoSEQ assay was run in its v3.0 version. Produced via immunoSEQ multiplex PCR; TCRdb's table is partial and in-frame only. The table has tens of thousands of clones, approximately 81% seen once; the top ten hold more than 7%. The sequenced sample was unsorted PBMCs, obtained around 5 years after starting antiretroviral therapy. These receptors came from a man in his forties or fifties with HIV.

The rearrangement uses TRBV7-2 and TRBJ2-7; TRBD2 agrees at 9 bases. Per germline, CDR1 SGHTA and CDR2 FQGNSA. V gave up 5 bases and J gave up 4 bases; unmatched junction bases: 12. CDR3 size: 16 residues. The CDR3 is CASSVAAGLAYYEQYF. The CDR3 DNA follows: TGTGCCAGCAGCGTGGCCGCCGGACTAGCGTATTACGAGCAGTACTTC.

The chain uses TRBV5-4 and TRBJ1-1; perhaps TRBD1 as D (5 bases). The CDR3 has 13 amino acids. V was pared by 1 base and J by 9 bases, with 13 bases between. In germline, CDR1 is SGHNT, CDR2 YYREEE (reference sequence). CDR3: CASSLSSRDQAFF. Here the CDR3 DNA reads TGTGCCAGCAGCTTGTCAAGCAGGGACCAAGCTTTCTTT.

This chain uses TRBV7-9 with TRBJ1-4; TRBD1 is a possible D gene (5 bases). Germline assignment: CDR1 SEHNR and CDR2 FQNEAQ (reference sequence). V was shortened by 2 bases and J by 8 bases, with 9 bases between the two germline ends. The CDR3 contains 13 residues. CDR3 sequence (DNA): TGTGCCAGCAGCTTAAGCGGGGCCGAAAAACTGTTTTTT. Protein product: CASSLSGAEKLFF.

This chain uses TRBV7-2 with TRBJ2-7, with TRBD1 identical over 11 bases. This CDR3 spans 14 amino acids. Trimming took 5 bases from V and 5 from J; bases not matched to a gene: 5. Germline values: CDR1 SGHTA, CDR2 FQGNSA. CDR3 loop: CASSPGQGANEQYF. In nucleotides, the CDR3 is TGTGCCAGCAGCCCCGGACAGGGGGCAAACGAGCAGTACTTC. Looking up the rest from reference TRBV7-2 and TRBJ2-7 gives the full variable domain: GAGVSQSPSNKVTEKGKDVELRCDPISGHTALYWYRQSLGQGLEFLIYFQGNSAPDKSGLPSDRFSAERTGGSVSTLTIQRTQQEDSAVYLCASSPGQGANEQYFGPGTRLTVT.

The rearrangement links TRBV13 to TRBJ2-1; D is possibly TRBD1 or TRBD2 (5 bases each). From germline, CDR1 is PRHDT and CDR2 FYEKMQ (reference sequence). The CDR3 extends over 18 amino acids. V was cut by 5 bases and J by 12 bases, with 32 bases left in between. The CDR3 here is CASSPPSGTPFSAVGQFF. The CDR3 DNA is TGTGCCAGCAGCCCCCCTTCCGGGACCCCTTTCTCAGCGGTTGGGCAGTTCTTC. Looking up the rest from reference TRBV13 and TRBJ2-1 gives the full variable domain: AAGVIQSPRHLIKEKRETATLKCYPIPRHDTVYWYQQGPGQDPQFLISFYEKMQSDKGSIPDRFSAQQFSDYHSELNMSSLELGDSALYFCASSPPSGTPFSAVGQFFGPGTRLTVL.

V usage is TRBV6-5 and J usage is TRBJ2-1, with D unclear. V was trimmed by 6 bases and J by 7 bases, leaving 13 bases between them. Germline V gene sequence: CDR1 MNHEY, CDR2 SVGAGI. This CDR3 is built from 13 residues. The CDR3 DNA is TGTGCCAGCAGCACAGACCAAACAAATGAGCAGTTCTTC. Translated, it gives CASSTDQTNEQFF.

This clone was observed a single time. DNA for the CDR3: TGTGCCAGCAGTGAATACGAGTCACTTGGCAATCAGCCCCAGCATTTT. Translation: CASSEYESLGNQPQHF. The chain joins TRBV6-1 to TRBJ1-5; unclear D gene. Germline CDR1 is MNHNS and CDR2 is SASEGT. The CDR3 is made up of 16 amino acids. V lost 2 bases and J lost 2, with 13 bases in between.

The chain carries TRBV10-3 and TRBJ2-4; D unresolved. V was trimmed by 0 bases and J by 6 bases, leaving 9 bases between them. This CDR3 has 14 amino acids. Germline CDR1 ENHRY, CDR2 SYGVKD. CDR3 loop: CAISESYPSNIQYF. CDR3 sequence (DNA): TGTGCCATCAGTGAGTCTTACCCCTCAAACATTCAGTACTTC.